The source of this T cell receptor beta chain is a study of blood T cell repertoires in COVID-19. Study-wide context: The United States, Italy and Spain were the sources of the acute and convalescent COVID-19 samples. Nucleic acid was either cDNA or gDNA, and it came from T cells, B-cell-depleted T cells, or PBMCs.

The repertoire was sequenced with immunoSEQ multiplex PCR; TCRdb's copy has only in-frame clones and lacks some. The data show under 200,000 clones, around 80% seen once. With 1 base removed from V and 4 bases from J, the gap between germline ends came to 14 bases. This CDR3 is built from 16 residues. Germline V gene data show CDR1 as LGHDT and CDR2 as YNNKEL (reference sequence). The sequence was collected from a woman aged 70-85 years who had recovered from COVID-19. Specimen: peripheral blood. V usage is TRBV3-1 (or the pseudogene TRBV3-2) and J usage is TRBJ1-5; D is perhaps TRBD1 (5 bases). The CDR3 protein is CASSQGPGLLNQPQHF. The CDR3 DNA reads TGTGCCAGCAGCCAAGGTCCGGGACTTCTAAATCAGCCCCAGCATTTT.